This entry lists 16 T cell receptor beta chains sequenced from one sample in a study of cytomegalovirus exposure and HLA in healthy donors. Sequencing used immunoSEQ multiplex PCR; TCRdb keeps in-frame clones, though not all of them. The top ten clones hold roughly 12% of a sample with about 89,000 clones, about four fifths of them seen once. The sequencing sample was made of PBMCs. The receptor source for this set is a woman between 18 and 29 years old in good health and CMV-seropositive.

The rearrangement uses TRBV6-1 and TRBJ1-6; D may be TRBD1 (5 bases). The germline gives CDR1 MNHNS, CDR2 SASEGT. The V end lost 3 bases, the J end lost 0 bases, and 9 bases lay between the germline ends. The CDR3 runs 16 residues. This CDR3 reads CASSDQGLSYNSPLHF. DNA of the CDR3: TGTGCCAGCAGTGATCAGGGCCTCTCCTATAATTCACCCCTCCACTTT.

The chain combines TRBV2 with TRBJ1-3; D gene uncertain. The CDR3 spans 16 residues. Germline CDR1 SNHLY, CDR2 FYNNEI. The V gene lost 5 bases and the J gene lost 3 bases, with 17 bases spanning the gap. In nucleotides, the CDR3 is TGTGCCAGCAGTCCCCAGATCTCAAGAAGTGGAAACACCATATATTTT. This sequence encodes CASSPQISRSGNTIYF. Full variable domain (missing parts from reference TRBV2 and TRBJ1-3): EPEVTQTPSHQVTQMGQEVILRCVPISNHLYFYWYRQILGQKVEFLVSFYNNEISEKSEIFDDQFSVERPDGSNFTLKIRSTKLEDSAMYFCASSPQISRSGNTIYFGEGSWLTVV.

The chain employs TRBV7-6 and TRBJ2-2; maybe TRBD1 (5 bases). Trimming removed 3 bases at V and 3 bases at J, with 20 bases between. The CDR3 is 18 residues long. The germline V gene encodes CDR1 SGHVS and CDR2 FNYEAQ. For the CDR3, the DNA is TGTGCCAGCAGCTTGGCGCTCAACAGGAAATTTTACACCGGGGAGCTGTTTTTT. The encoded protein is CASSLALNRKFYTGELFF. Filled out from reference TRBV7-6 and TRBJ2-2, the complete variable domain reads GAGVSQSPRYKVTKRGQDVALRCDPISGHVSLYWYRQALGQGPEFLTYFNYEAQQDKSGLPNDRFSAERPEGSISTLTIQRTEQRDSAMYRCASSLALNRKFYTGELFFGEGSRLTVL.

The V and J genes are TRBV6-1 and TRBJ1-5; D call uncertain. V gave up 8 bases and J gave up 3 bases, with 11 bases separating them. The CDR3 sequence is 13 residues long. CDR1 is MNHNS, CDR2 SASEGT, per germline. CDR3 in amino acids: CASGEEPNQPQHF. CDR3 DNA sequence: TGTGCCAGCGGAGAGGAACCCAATCAGCCCCAGCATTTT.

The V gene is TRBV27, the J gene TRBJ2-3; D is ambiguous. The CDR3 loop spans 15 amino acids. Germline values: CDR1 MNHEY, CDR2 SMNVEV (reference sequence). V lost 5 bases, J lost 6 bases, and 18 bases lay in between. Written as DNA, the CDR3 is TGTGCCAGCAGTCCTCTGGTCGCCACAAAGGATACGCAGTATTTT. Protein sequence: CASSPLVATKDTQYF.

The rearrangement links TRBV4-2 to TRBJ2-1; 10 bases agree with TRBD1. Per the germline V gene, CDR1 is LGHNA and CDR2 is YNFKEQ. V gave up 4 bases and J gave up 5 bases; unmatched junction bases: 11. The CDR3 runs to 17 residues. The CDR3 is CASSPKIGTGEDNEQFF. The CDR3 DNA follows: TGTGCCAGCAGCCCCAAAATAGGGACAGGGGAGGACAATGAGCAGTTCTTC.

V gene TRBV19 combines with J gene TRBJ2-7; D tentatively reads TRBD1 or TRBD2 (7 bases each). The germline V gene has CDR1 LNHDA and CDR2 SQIVND (reference sequence). Trimming shortened V by 10 bases and J by 4 bases, and 17 bases separated the two germline ends. The CDR3 has 13 residues. The CDR3 DNA is TGTGCCACTAGGACAGGACTAGGATACGAGCAGTACTTC. Translated: CATRTGLGYEQYF.

This chain joins TRBV15 and TRBJ2-3; 9 bases fit TRBD2. Germline loops: CDR1 LNHNV, CDR2 YYDKDF (reference sequence). V shed 3 bases, J shed 5 bases, and the junction held 9 bases outside the gene matches. The CDR3 is 16 amino acids. CDR3 DNA: TGTGCCACCAGCAGTCGAGCGGGGGGAGGAATAGATACGCAGTATTTT. The encoded protein is CATSSRAGGGIDTQYF. The entire variable domain, with the rest obtained from reference TRBV15 and TRBJ2-3, is as follows: DAMVIQNPRYQVTQFGKPVTLSCSQTLNHNVMYWYQQKSSQAPKLLFHYYDKDFNNEADTPDNFQSRRPNTSFCFLDIRSPGLGDTAMYLCATSSRAGGGIDTQYFGPGTRLTVL.

The chain employs TRBV6-5 and TRBJ1-4; no definite D call. Trimming left V 2 bases short and J 6 bases short, with 10 bases between. This CDR3 is built from 14 residues. Germline V lookup: CDR1 MNHEY, CDR2 SVGAGI. The CDR3: CASSYEGRDEKLFF. CDR3 nucleotides: TGTGCCAGCAGTTACGAGGGTAGGGATGAAAAACTGTTTTTT.

The rearrangement uses TRBV6-5 and TRBJ2-5; no clear D gene. This CDR3 has 13 amino acids. The V end lost 6 bases, the J end lost 5 bases, and 13 bases lay between the germline ends. CDR1 and CDR2 from the germline V gene are MNHEY and SVGAGI. The CDR3 protein is CASSPPGGETQYF. CDR3 DNA: TGTGCCAGCAGCCCTCCGGGTGGGGAGACCCAGTACTTC.

This chain links TRBV11-2 with TRBJ2-6, with D perhaps TRBD1 (5 bases). Germline assignment: CDR1 SGHAT and CDR2 FQNNGV. Trimming removed 5 bases from V and 0 bases from J, with 14 bases in between. This CDR3 contains 17 residues. CDR3 in amino acids: CASSPVPQGSGANVLTF. CDR3 nucleotide sequence: TGTGCCAGCAGCCCAGTCCCCCAGGGCTCTGGGGCCAACGTCCTGACTTTC.

This chain links TRBV20-1 with TRBJ2-5; no definite D call. V lost 2 bases to trimming and J lost 5 bases, with 3 bases between them. The CDR3 is 10 residues long. Germline V gene lookup returns CDR1 DFQATT and CDR2 SNEGSKA (reference sequence). In DNA form, the CDR3 reads TGCAGTGCTAGACAGGAGACCCAGTACTTC. It is translated as CSARQETQYF.

The chain joins TRBV7-9 to TRBJ2-7; D is perhaps TRBD2 (6 bases). Trimming pared 0 bases from V and 0 bases from J, leaving 12 bases between. The germline CDR1 and CDR2 sequences are SEHNR and FQNEAQ (reference sequence). This CDR3 comprises 16 residues. CDR3 sequence reads: CASSLAPWGVSYEQYF. In DNA form, the CDR3 reads TGTGCCAGCAGCTTAGCGCCCTGGGGGGTCTCCTACGAGCAGTACTTC.

The J gene is TRBJ1-2, the V gene TRBV5-8, with TRBD1 identical over 7 bases. Germline V lookup: CDR1 SGHTS, CDR2 YDEGEE. V shed 0 bases and J 4 bases; nucleotides not matched to a gene: 6. This CDR3 has 15 amino acids. The CDR3 loop reads CASSLEGTALYGYTF. The CDR3 DNA reads TGTGCCAGCAGCTTGGAGGGGACAGCTCTCTATGGCTACACCTTC.

The V and J genes are TRBV10-2 and TRBJ2-2; D is possibly TRBD1 (6 bases). Germline lookup yields CDR1 WSHSY and CDR2 SAAADI. The CDR3 is 13 residues long. Trimming pared 7 bases from V and 1 base from J, leaving 7 bases between. This CDR3 reads CASIGGNTGELFF. As DNA, the CDR3 is TGCGCCAGCATAGGGGGGAACACCGGGGAGCTGTTTTTT.

This clone came up once. Other DNA sequences in this sample translate to the same CDR3. The rearrangement joins TRBV28 to TRBJ1-5; D remains ambiguous. V lost 5 bases and J 6 bases, leaving 8 bases between the germline ends. The CDR3 contains 12 residues. Per germline, CDR1 MDHEN and CDR2 SYDVKM. The CDR3, as DNA: TGTGCCAGCAGTCTGGCGGCTCAGCCCCAGCATTTT. Translation gives CASSLAAQPQHF. The full variable domain, its missing parts supplied by reference TRBV28 and TRBJ1-5, is DVKVTQSSRYLVKRTGEKVFLECVQDMDHENMFWYRQDPGLGLRLIYFSYDVKMKEKGDIPEGYSVSREKKERFSLILESASTNQTSMYLCASSLAAQPQHFGDGTRLSIL.